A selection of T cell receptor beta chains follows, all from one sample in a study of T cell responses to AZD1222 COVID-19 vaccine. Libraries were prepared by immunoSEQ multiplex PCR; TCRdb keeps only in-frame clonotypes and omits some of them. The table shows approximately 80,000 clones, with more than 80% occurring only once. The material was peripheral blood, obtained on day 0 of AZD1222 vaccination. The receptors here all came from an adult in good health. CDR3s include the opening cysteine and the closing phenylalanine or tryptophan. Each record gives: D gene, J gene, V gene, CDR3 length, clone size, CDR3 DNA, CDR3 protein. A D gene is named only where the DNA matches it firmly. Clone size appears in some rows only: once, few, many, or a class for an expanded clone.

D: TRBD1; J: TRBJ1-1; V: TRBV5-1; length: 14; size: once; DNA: TGCGCCAGCAGCTTGGACGCAGGGGGCACTGAAGCTTTCTTT; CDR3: CASSLDAGGTEAFF
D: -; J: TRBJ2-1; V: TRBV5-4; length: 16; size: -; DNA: TGTGCCAGCAGCCGTCGTGATGCTAGCCCTTACAATGAGCAGTTCTTC; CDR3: CASSRRDASPYNEQFF
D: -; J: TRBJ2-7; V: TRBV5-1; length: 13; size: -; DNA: TGCGCCAGCAGCCTCGACATGACCTACGAGCAGTACTTC; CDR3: CASSLDMTYEQYF
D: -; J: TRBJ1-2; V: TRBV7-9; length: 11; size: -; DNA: TGTGCCAGCAACTCCGGTAGCGGCTACACCTTC; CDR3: CASNSGSGYTF
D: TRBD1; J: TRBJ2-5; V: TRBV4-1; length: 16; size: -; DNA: TGCGCCAGCAGCCAAGCCGGGACAGCCTACCAAGAGACCCAGTACTTC; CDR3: CASSQAGTAYQETQYF
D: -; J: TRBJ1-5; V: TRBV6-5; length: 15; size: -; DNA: TGTGCCAGCAGCTCACGTCCAGGCTTTGGACAGCCCCAGCATTTT; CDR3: CASSSRPGFGQPQHF
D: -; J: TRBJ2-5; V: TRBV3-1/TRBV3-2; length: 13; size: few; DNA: TGTGCCAGCAGCCTGGGACTGAGGGAGACCCAGTACTTC; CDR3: CASSLGLRETQYF
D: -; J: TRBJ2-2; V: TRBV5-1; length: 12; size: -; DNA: TGCGCCAGCAGCTTGAGCGGCGGGGAGCTGTTTTTT; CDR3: CASSLSGGELFF
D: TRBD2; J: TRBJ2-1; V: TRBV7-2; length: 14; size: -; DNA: TGTGCCAGCAGCTTAGCGCGACTAGCTGATGAGCAGTTCTTC; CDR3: CASSLARLADEQFF
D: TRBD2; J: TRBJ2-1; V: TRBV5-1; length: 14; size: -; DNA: TGCGCCAGCAGCGATCGACAGGGACTAGCGTTTCAGTTCTTC; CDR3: CASSDRQGLAFQFF
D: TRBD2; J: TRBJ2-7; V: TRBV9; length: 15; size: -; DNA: TGTGCCAGCAGCGTAGGGACTAGCGCAGCCTACGAGCAGTACTTC; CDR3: CASSVGTSAAYEQYF
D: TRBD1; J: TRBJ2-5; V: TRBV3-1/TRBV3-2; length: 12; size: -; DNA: TGTGCCAGCAGCCACAGGGGGGAGACCCAGTACTTC; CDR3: CASSHRGETQYF
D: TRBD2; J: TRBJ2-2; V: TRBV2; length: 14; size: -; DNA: TGTGCCAGCAGGGAGCGGGAGAACACCGGGGAGCTGTTTTTT; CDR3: CASRERENTGELFF
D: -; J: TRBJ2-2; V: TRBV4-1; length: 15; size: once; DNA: TGCGCCAGCAGCCACACTAGCTTGCCCACCGGGGAGCTGTTTTTT; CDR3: CASSHTSLPTGELFF
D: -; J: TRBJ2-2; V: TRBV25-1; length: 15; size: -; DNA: TGTGCCAGCACCCCGTCTGCTGCGAACACCGGGGAGCTGTTTTTT; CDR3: CASTPSAANTGELFF
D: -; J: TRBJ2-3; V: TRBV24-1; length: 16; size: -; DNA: TGTGCCACCAGTGAGGGGCTAGCGCCTATCCCAGATACGCAGTATTTT; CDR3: CATSEGLAPIPDTQYF
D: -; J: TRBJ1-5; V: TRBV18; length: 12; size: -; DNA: TGTGCCAGCCGAAGTACTAATCAGCCCCAGCATTTT; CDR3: CASRSTNQPQHF
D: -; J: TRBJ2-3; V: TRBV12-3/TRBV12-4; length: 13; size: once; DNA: TGTGCCAGCAGTTTGATCTCGGCAGATACGCAGTATTTT; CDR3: CASSLISADTQYF
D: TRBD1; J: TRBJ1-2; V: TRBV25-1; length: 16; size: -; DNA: TGTGCCAGCAGTGACCTTGGGACAGACTCTAACTATGGCTACACCTTC; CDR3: CASSDLGTDSNYGYTF
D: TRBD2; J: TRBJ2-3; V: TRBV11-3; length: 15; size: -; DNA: TGTGCCAGCAGCCCGAGCGGGAGTAACACAGATACGCAGTATTTT; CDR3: CASSPSGSNTDTQYF
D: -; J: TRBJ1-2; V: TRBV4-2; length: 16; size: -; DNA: TGTGCCAGCGCGCCAGATCGGAGGCCCTTTGACTATGGCTACACCTTC; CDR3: CASAPDRRPFDYGYTF
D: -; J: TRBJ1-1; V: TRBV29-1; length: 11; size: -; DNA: TGCAGCGTTTGGGGCAGGGCTGAAGCTTTCTTT; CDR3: CSVWGRAEAFF
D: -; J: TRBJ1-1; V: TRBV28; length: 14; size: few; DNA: TGTGCCAGCAGTCTCACAGGGAGAACGGCTGAAGCTTTCTTT; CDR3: CASSLTGRTAEAFF
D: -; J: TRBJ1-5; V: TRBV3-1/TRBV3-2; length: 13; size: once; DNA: TGTGCCAGCAGCTTTCAACAGGATCAGCCCCAGCATTTT; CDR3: CASSFQQDQPQHF
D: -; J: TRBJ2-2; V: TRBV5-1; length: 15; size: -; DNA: TGCGCCAGCAGTCCGAAAGCGGTGAACACCGGGGAGCTGTTTTTT; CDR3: CASSPKAVNTGELFF
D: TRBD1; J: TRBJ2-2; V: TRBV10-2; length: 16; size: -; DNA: TGCGCCAGCACCCGCGGGACAGGGGGCAACACCGGGGAGCTGTTTTTT; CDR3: CASTRGTGGNTGELFF
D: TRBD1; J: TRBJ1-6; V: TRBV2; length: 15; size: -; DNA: TGTGCCAGCAGGGGGGGGACAGGGAGTAATTCACCCCTCCACTTT; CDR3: CASRGGTGSNSPLHF
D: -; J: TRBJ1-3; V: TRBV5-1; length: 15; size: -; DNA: TGCGCCAGCAGCTTGGAGGTGGGATCGGGAAACACCATATATTTT; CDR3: CASSLEVGSGNTIYF
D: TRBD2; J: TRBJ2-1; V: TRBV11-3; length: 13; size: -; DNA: TGTGCCAGCAGCCCATCGACTAGCACTGAGCAGTTCTTC; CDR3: CASSPSTSTEQFF
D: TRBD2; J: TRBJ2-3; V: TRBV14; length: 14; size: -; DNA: TGTGCCAGCAGCCTAGCGGGTAGCACAGATACGCAGTATTTT; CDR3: CASSLAGSTDTQYF
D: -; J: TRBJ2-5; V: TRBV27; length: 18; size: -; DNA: TGTGCCAGTTCACCTACGGGGGTAGGGAATAGCGTAGAAGAGACCCAGTACTTC; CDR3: CASSPTGVGNSVEETQYF
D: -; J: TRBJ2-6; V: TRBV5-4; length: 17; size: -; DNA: TGTGCCAGCAGCCCGGGACCAATCCGCTCTGGGGCCAACGTCCTGACTTTC; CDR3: CASSPGPIRSGANVLTF